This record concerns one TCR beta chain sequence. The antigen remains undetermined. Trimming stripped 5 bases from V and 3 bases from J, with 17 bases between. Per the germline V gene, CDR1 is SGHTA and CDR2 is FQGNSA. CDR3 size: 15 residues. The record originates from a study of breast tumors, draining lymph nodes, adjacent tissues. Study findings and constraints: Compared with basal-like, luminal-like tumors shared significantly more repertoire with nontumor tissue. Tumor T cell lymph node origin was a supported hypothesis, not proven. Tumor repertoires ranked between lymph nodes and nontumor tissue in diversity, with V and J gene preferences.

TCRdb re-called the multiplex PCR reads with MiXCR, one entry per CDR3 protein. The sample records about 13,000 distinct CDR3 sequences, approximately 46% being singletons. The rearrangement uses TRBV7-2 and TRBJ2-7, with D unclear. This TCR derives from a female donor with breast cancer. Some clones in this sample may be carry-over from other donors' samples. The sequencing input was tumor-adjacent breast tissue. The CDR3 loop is CASSPQFSKHYEQYF. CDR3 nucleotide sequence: TGTGCCAGCAGCCCACAGTTCTCAAAACACTACGAGCAGTACTTC.